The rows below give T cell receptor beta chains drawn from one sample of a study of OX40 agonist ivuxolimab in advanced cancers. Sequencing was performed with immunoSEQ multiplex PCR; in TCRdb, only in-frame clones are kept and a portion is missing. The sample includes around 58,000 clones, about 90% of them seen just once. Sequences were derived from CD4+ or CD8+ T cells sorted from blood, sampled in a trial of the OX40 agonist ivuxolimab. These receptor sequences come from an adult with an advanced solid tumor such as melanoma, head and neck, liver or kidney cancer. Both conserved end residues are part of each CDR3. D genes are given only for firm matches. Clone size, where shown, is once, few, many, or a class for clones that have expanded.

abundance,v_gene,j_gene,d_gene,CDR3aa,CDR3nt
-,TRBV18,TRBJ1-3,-,CASSLGVIFSGNTIYF,TGTGCCAGCTCGCTCGGAGTGATCTTCTCTGGAAACACCATATATTTT
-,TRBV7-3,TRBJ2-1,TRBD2,CASSLMASAGGSNEQFF,TGTGCCAGCAGCTTAATGGCATCAGCGGGAGGATCCAATGAGCAGTTCTTC
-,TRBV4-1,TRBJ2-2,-,CASSQDLVRPDSNTGELFF,TGCGCCAGCAGCCAAGACCTAGTCCGCCCCGACTCGAACACCGGGGAGCTGTTTTTT
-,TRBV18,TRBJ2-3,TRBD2,CASGAARAGGPDTQYF,TGTGCCAGCGGAGCGGCACGAGCGGGGGGCCCAGATACGCAGTATTTT
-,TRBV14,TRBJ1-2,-,CASSQHGINYGYTF,TGTGCCAGCAGTCAACACGGAATCAACTATGGCTACACCTTC
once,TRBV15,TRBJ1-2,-,CATSRDAGGVGMLGYTF,TGTGCCACCAGCAGAGATGCAGGAGGGGTCGGCATGTTGGGCTACACCTTC
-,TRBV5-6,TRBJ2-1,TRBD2,CASSLAEGGRAVYNEQFF,TGTGCCAGCAGCTTGGCGGAGGGCGGGAGGGCCGTCTACAATGAGCAGTTCTTC
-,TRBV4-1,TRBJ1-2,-,CASGWGGLNYGYTF,TGCGCCAGCGGTTGGGGAGGTTTGAACTATGGCTACACCTTC
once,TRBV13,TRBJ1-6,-,CASSSSGARSPLHF,TGTGCCAGCAGCTCCTCGGGAGCGCGATCACCCCTCCACTTT
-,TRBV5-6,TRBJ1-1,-,CASSRARMGGEAFF,TGTGCCAGCAGCCGCGCGCGAATGGGAGGGGAAGCTTTCTTT
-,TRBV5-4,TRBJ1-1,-,CASSLEVNMNTEAFF,TGTGCCAGCAGCTTGGAAGTGAACATGAACACTGAAGCTTTCTTT
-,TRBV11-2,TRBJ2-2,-,CASSLLLNTGELFF,TGTGCCAGCAGCTTACTCCTTAACACCGGGGAGCTGTTTTTT
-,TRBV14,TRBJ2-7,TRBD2,CASSPLGSSGRNEQYF,TGTGCCAGCAGCCCCCTGGGGTCTAGCGGGAGAAACGAGCAGTACTTC
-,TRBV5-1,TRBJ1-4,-,CASSLSATNEKLFF,TGCGCCAGCAGCTTGTCAGCAACTAATGAAAAACTGTTTTTT
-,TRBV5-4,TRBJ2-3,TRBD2,CASTLSGRGEDTQYF,TGTGCCAGCACCCTTAGCGGGAGGGGGGAGGATACGCAGTATTTT
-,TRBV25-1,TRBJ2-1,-,CASSELPWDTPSYNEQFF,TGTGCCAGCAGTGAATTACCATGGGACACGCCCTCCTACAATGAGCAGTTCTTC
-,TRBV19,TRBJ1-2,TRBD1,CASSSFTGGSDYGYTF,TGTGCCAGTAGCTCTTTTACAGGGGGAAGTGACTATGGCTACACCTTC
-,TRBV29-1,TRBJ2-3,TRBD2,CSVEGTSGDTDTQYF,TGCAGCGTTGAGGGGACTAGCGGAGACACAGATACGCAGTATTTT
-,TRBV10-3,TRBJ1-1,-,CAISGTQGRTEAFF,TGTGCCATCAGTGGCACACAGGGTAGGACTGAAGCTTTCTTT
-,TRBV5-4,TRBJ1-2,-,CASSLGSPGDNYGYTF,TGTGCCAGCAGCCTAGGGTCCCCAGGGGATAACTATGGCTACACCTTC
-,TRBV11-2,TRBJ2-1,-,CASSPQGGAGSEQFF,TGTGCCAGCAGCCCGCAAGGGGGGGCCGGGAGTGAGCAGTTCTTC
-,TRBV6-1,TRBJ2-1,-,CASSEFRGNEQFF,TGTGCCAGCAGTGAATTTAGGGGGAATGAGCAGTTCTTC
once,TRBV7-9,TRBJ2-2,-,CASSRGGPPTGELFF,TGTGCCAGCAGCCGCGGGGGCCCCCCGACCGGGGAGCTGTTTTTT
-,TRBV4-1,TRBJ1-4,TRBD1,CASSPGQVGEKLFF,TGCGCCAGCAGCCCCGGACAGGTGGGCGAAAAACTGTTTTTT
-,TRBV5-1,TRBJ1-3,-,CASRRSDSVGNTIYF,TGCGCCAGCAGAAGGTCGGATTCTGTCGGAAACACCATATATTTT
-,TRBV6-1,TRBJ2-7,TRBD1,CASRRQGRWEQYF,TGTGCCAGCAGAAGACAGGGGCGGTGGGAGCAGTACTTC
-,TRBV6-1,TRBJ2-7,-,CASSLLWGQYF,TGTGCCAGCAGTTTGCTATGGGGGCAGTACTTC
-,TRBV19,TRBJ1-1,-,CASSIARKNTEAFF,TGTGCCAGTAGTATAGCGCGGAAGAACACTGAAGCTTTCTTT
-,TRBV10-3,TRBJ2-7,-,CAISESRDGYSYEQYF,TGTGCCATCAGTGAGTCGAGGGACGGATACTCCTACGAGCAGTACTTC
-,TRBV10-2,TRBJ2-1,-,CASSQGSGTKVYNEQFF,TGCGCCAGCAGCCAAGGGTCCGGGACAAAAGTTTACAATGAGCAGTTCTTC
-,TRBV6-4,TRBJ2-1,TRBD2,CASSESSGGVYNEQFF,TGTGCCAGCAGTGAATCTAGCGGGGGGGTCTACAATGAGCAGTTCTTC
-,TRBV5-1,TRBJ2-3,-,CASSLQVTSTDTQYF,TGCGCCAGCAGCTTGCAGGTCACTAGCACAGATACGCAGTATTTT
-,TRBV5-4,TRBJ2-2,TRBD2,CASSPMGGKNTGELFF,TGTGCCAGCAGCCCAATGGGGGGGAAGAACACCGGGGAGCTGTTTTTT
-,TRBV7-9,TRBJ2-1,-,CASSTDIHNEQFF,TGTGCCAGCAGCACGGACATACACAATGAGCAGTTCTTC
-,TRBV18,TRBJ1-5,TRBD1,CASSRRDSNQPQHF,TGTGCCAGCTCACGACGGGACAGTAATCAGCCCCAGCATTTT
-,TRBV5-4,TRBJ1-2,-,CASNVGGQGYGYTF,TGTGCCAGCAACGTGGGGGGGCAGGGCTATGGCTACACCTTC
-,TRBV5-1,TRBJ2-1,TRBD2,CASSLPGLYGSNEQFF,TGCGCCAGCAGCTTGCCGGGACTATACGGGAGCAATGAGCAGTTCTTC
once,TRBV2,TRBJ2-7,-,CASRPRQGIGSEQYF,TGTGCCAGCAGGCCCAGGCAGGGGATCGGAAGCGAGCAGTACTTC
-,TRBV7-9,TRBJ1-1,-,CASSFDPRDGNTEAFF,TGTGCCAGCAGCTTCGACCCTCGGGACGGGAACACTGAAGCTTTCTTT
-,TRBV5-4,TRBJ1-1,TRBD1,CASSSGWRGPTEAFF,TGTGCCAGCAGTTCGGGGTGGAGGGGGCCCACTGAAGCTTTCTTT
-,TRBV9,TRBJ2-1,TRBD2,CASSVDPGLVSEQFF,TGTGCCAGCAGCGTAGACCCGGGACTAGTGAGTGAGCAGTTCTTC
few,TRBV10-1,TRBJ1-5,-,CASSDREGQPQHF,TGCGCCAGCAGTGACAGGGAGGGTCAGCCCCAGCATTTT
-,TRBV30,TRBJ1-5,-,CAWSPGSNQPQHF,TGTGCCTGGAGTCCGGGAAGCAATCAGCCCCAGCATTTT
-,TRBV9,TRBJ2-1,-,CASSVVDTNNEQFF,TGTGCCAGCAGCGTAGTGGACACAAACAATGAGCAGTTCTTC
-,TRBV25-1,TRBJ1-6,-,CASSEFRGPNSPLHF,TGTGCCAGCAGTGAATTTAGGGGCCCGAATTCACCCCTCCACTTT
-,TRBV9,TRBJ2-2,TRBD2,CASSVGWTSGSRELFF,TGTGCCAGCAGCGTAGGATGGACTAGCGGGAGTAGGGAGCTGTTTTTT
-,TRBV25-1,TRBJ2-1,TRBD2,CASSGGTSGLIEQFF,TGTGCCAGCAGTGGCGGGACTAGCGGATTAATTGAGCAGTTCTTC
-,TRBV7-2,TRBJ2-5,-,CASSFSYETQYF,TGTGCCAGCAGCTTCTCCTACGAGACCCAGTACTTC
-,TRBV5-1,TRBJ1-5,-,CASSLSSGKDQPQHF,TGCGCCAGCAGCTTGTCCTCAGGAAAGGACCAGCCCCAGCATTTT
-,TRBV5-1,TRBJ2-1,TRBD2,CASSLTSGIGYNEQFF,TGCGCCAGCAGCTTGACTAGCGGGATTGGCTACAATGAGCAGTTCTTC
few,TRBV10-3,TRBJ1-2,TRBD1,CAIGSGTGGYTF,TGTGCCATCGGATCCGGGACAGGTGGCTACACCTTC
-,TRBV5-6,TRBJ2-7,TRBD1,CASSFPSGGPYEQYF,TGTGCCAGCAGCTTCCCTTCAGGGGGTCCCTACGAGCAGTACTTC
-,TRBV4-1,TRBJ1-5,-,CASSQEWIKYQPQHF,TGCGCCAGCAGCCAAGAGTGGATTAAGTACCAGCCCCAGCATTTT
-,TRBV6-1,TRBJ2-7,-,CASIPSGRYEQYF,TGTGCCAGCATCCCGTCAGGAAGGTACGAGCAGTACTTC
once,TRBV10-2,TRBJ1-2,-,CASSEAAILYGYTF,TGCGCCAGCAGTGAAGCAGCTATTCTCTATGGCTACACCTTC